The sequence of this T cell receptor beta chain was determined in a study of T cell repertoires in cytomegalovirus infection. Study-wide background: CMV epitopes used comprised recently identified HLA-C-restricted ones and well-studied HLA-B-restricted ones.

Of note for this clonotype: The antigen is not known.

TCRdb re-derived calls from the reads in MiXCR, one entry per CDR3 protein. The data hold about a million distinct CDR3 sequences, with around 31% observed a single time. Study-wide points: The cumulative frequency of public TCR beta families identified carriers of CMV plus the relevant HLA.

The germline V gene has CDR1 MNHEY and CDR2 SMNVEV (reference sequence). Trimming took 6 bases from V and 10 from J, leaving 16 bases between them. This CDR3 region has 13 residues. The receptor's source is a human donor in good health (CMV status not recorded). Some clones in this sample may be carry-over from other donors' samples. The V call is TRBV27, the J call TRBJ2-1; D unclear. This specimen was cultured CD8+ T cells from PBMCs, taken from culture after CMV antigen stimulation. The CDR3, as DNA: TGTGCCAGCAGCCCCGGGTCTACGGGCGAGCAGTTCTTC. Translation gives CASSPGSTGEQFF.